What follows describes a single T cell receptor beta chain. RNA was extracted and reverse transcribed into cDNA as the sequencing template. Measured with immunoSEQ multiplex PCR; TCRdb has only the in-frame clones, and not every one. The sample records 110,000 or so clones, 50% to 65% being singletons. Treatment described: oral pan-JAK inhibitor, 5-10 mg twice daily. The sample is drawn from a study of CD8+ T cells in alopecia areata. V was clipped by 1 base and J by 12 bases; unmatched bases: 2. The CDR3 contains 11 residues. The germline CDR1 and CDR2 sequences are SEHNR and FQNEAQ (reference sequence).

Material: CD4+ T cells sorted from blood, obtained at week 24, from a patient treated with tofacitinib. The chain couples TRBV7-9 to TRBJ2-5, with TRBD1 matching 7 bases. The receptor was derived from a human donor with alopecia areata. The CDR3: CASSLEGAEYF. The CDR3 coding sequence is TGTGCCAGCAGCTTAGAGGGGGCGGAGTACTTC.